Listed here is a single T cell receptor beta chain. This entry comes from a study of identical twins. The CDR3 sequence is 14 residues long. CDR1 and CDR2 from the germline V gene are MNHEY and SMNVEV (reference sequence). J gave up 1 base and V 5 bases, and 5 bases lay outside the gene matches. TCRdb reprocessed the 5' RACE reads with MiXCR, giving one entry per CDR3 protein. The sample has approximately 680,000 distinct CDR3 sequences; roughly 6.6% are singletons. These same data were also listed under a study on yellow fever vaccine responses in identical twins.

J is TRBJ2-7 and V is TRBV27; TRBD1 matches 7 bases. Sequenced material: PBMCs. The sequence came from a woman younger than 35 in good health. The CDR3 region is CASSRGQRSYEQYF. Written as DNA, the CDR3 is TGTGCCAGCAGTCGGGGACAGCGATCCTACGAGCAGTACTTC.